The count of the clone carrying this T cell receptor (beta chain) is one. Its antigen is unknown. Profiling relied on immunoSEQ multiplex PCR, and the TCRdb table lists in-frame clones only, not all of them. The sample consists of around 2.3 million clones, almost 96% of them appearing once. This sample is part of a study of shared clonotypes between healthy human individuals. General study points: Rarefaction indicated that sorted-subset sequencing remained incomplete although depth was large. The authors sampled blood alone, and tissue repertoires likely differ.

Germline CDR1 is MNHEY and CDR2 is SMNVEV (reference sequence). J was trimmed by 4 bases and V by 4 bases; bases with no gene match: 9. The CDR3 is 17 amino acids. Sequencing used naive CD4+ T cells sorted from blood. The subset is: CD45RA+ positively selected. This receptor was identified in a young man in good health. This rearrangement joins TRBV27 to TRBJ2-5, with TRBD2 identical over 13 bases. The DNA of the CDR3 is TGTGCCAGCAGTTCCCGGACTAGCGGGAGCGTTGGAGAGACCCAGTACTTC. Its translation: CASSSRTSGSVGETQYF.